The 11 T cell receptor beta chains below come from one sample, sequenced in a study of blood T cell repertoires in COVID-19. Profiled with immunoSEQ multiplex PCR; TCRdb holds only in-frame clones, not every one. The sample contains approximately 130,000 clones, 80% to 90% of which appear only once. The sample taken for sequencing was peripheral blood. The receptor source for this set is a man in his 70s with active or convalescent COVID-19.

CDR3 residues: CASRQDRGQPQHF. In nucleotides, the CDR3 is TGTGCCAGCCGACAGGATCGAGGTCAGCCCCAGCATTTT. The V gene is TRBV6-5, the J gene TRBJ1-5, with a possible D match to TRBD1 (6 bases). Trimming cost V 8 bases and J 6 bases, with 14 bases left between them. The V gene's germline CDR1 is MNHEY and CDR2 SVGAGI. The CDR3 is 13 amino acids.

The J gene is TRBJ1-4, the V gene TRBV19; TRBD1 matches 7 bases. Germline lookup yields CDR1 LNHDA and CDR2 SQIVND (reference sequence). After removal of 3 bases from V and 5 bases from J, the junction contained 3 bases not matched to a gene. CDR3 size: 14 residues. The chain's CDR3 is CASSIGTENEKLFF. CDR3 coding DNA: TGTGCCAGTAGTATTGGGACAGAAAATGAAAAACTGTTTTTT.

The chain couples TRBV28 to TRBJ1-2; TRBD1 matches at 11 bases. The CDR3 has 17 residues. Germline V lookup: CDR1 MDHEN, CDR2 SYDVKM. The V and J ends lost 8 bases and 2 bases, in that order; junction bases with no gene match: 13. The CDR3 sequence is CASGVLGTGGRNYGYTF. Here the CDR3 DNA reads TGTGCCAGCGGAGTCCTTGGGACAGGGGGGAGAAACTATGGCTACACCTTC.

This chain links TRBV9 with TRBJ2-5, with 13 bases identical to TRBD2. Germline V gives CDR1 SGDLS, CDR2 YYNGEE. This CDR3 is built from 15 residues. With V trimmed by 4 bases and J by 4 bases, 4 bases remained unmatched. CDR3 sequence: CASSQGLAGRETQYF. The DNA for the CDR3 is TGTGCCAGCAGCCAGGGACTAGCGGGAAGAGAGACCCAGTACTTC.

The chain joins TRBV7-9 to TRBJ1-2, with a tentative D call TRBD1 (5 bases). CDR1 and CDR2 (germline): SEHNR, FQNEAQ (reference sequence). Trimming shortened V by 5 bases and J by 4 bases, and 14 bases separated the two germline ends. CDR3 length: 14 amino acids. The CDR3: CASSPDGGGYGYTF. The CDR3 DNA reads TGTGCCAGCAGCCCCGACGGGGGTGGCTATGGCTACACCTTC.

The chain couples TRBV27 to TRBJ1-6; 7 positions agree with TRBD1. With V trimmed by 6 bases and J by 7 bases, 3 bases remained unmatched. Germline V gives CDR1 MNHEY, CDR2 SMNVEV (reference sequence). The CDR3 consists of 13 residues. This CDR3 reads CASRTGLNSPLHF. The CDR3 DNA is TGTGCCAGCAGGACAGGGTTGAATTCACCCCTCCACTTT.

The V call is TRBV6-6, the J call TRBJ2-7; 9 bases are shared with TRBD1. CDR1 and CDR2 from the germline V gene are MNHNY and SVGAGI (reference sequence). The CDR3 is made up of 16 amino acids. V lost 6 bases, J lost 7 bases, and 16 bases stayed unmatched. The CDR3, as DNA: TGTGCCAGCAGACCTCCTACCGGGACAGGGCCGGGAGAGCAGTACTTC. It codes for CASRPPTGTGPGEQYF.

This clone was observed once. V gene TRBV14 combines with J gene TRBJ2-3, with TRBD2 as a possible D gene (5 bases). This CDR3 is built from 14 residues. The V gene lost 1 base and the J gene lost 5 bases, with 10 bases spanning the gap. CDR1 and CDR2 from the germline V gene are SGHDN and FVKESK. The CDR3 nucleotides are TGTGCCAGCAGCCAAGGCCTGGGGAGAGATACGCAGTATTTT. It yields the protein CASSQGLGRDTQYF. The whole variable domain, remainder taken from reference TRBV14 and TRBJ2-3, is EAGVTQFPSHSVIEKGQTVTLRCDPISGHDNLYWYRRVMGKEIKFLLHFVKESKQDESGMPNNRFLAERTGGTYSTLKVQPAELEDSGVYFCASSQGLGRDTQYFGPGTRLTVL.

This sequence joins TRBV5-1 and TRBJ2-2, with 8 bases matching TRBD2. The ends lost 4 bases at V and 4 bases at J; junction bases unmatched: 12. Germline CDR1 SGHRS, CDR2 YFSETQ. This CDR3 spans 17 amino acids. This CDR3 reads CASSRPLSGTTTGELFF. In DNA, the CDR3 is TGCGCCAGCAGCCGACCACTTAGCGGGACCACCACCGGGGAGCTGTTTTTT.

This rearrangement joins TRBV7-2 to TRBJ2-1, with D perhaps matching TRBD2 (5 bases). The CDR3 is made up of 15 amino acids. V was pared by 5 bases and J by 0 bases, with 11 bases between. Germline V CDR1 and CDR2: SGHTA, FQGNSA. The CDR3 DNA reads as TGTGCCAGCAGCGTCAGCGGCAGCTCCTACAATGAGCAGTTCTTC. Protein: CASSVSGSSYNEQFF.

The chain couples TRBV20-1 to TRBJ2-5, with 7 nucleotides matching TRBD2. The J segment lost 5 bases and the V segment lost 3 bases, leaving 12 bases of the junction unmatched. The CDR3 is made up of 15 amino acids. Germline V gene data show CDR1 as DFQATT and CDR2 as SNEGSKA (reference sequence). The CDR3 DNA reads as TGCAGTGCTAGTGAGGGCGGGGGACCCTTCGAGACCCAGTACTTC. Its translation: CSASEGGGPFETQYF.